The TCR beta chain described here comes from a study of blood T cells in healthy people across ages. The use of a sample-barcoded 5' primer and a J-beta primer mix characterized a second PCR of 7 to 11 cycles. Every sample returned 3 million or more CDR3-containing paired-end reads. TCRdb recomputed calls from the 5' RACE reads with MiXCR, one row per CDR3 protein. This repertoire shows approximately 580,000 distinct CDR3 sequences, 24% found once; its top ten account for around 10%. As for this clonotype: What it recognizes is unknown.

Notes on the study in general: Expanded clonotype changes were possibly confounded by unknown donor CMV status.

Trimming cost V 1 base and J 5 bases, with 4 bases left between them. CDR1 is KGHDR, CDR2 SFDVKD, per germline. This CDR3 has 12 amino acids. Another study also made use of these data, one on T cells of mothers and their children.

This TCR came from a boy between 10 and 17 years old in good health. The J gene is TRBJ2-5, the V gene TRBV24-1; D unresolved. The sequenced sample consisted of blood. The CDR3 protein is CATSDFGETQYF. In DNA, the CDR3 is TGTGCCACCAGTGATTTCGGCGAGACCCAGTACTTC.